This T cell receptor beta chain was captured in a study of cytomegalovirus exposure and HLA in healthy donors. Study-level findings and limits: It was confirmed in vitro that a few of the CMV-associated chains were specific for CMV antigens.

Here immunoSEQ multiplex PCR was the method, and the copy in TCRdb shows in-frame clones only, minus some. The sample yields 100,000 to 150,000 clones, around nine tenths seen once. As to this clone: The antigen is undetermined.

The length of the CDR3 is 15 residues. V lost 2 bases and J lost 0, with 11 bases in between. Germline CDR1 is MNHEY and CDR2 is SVGAGI. The receptor's source is a young woman in good health and CMV-seronegative. This chain connects TRBV6-5 to TRBJ2-7, with D perhaps TRBD2 (5 bases). Sequencing was done on a sample of PBMCs. CDR3 DNA: TGTGCCAGCAGTTACCACGCTAGCATCTCCTACGAGCAGTACTTC. Translation gives CASSYHASISYEQYF.